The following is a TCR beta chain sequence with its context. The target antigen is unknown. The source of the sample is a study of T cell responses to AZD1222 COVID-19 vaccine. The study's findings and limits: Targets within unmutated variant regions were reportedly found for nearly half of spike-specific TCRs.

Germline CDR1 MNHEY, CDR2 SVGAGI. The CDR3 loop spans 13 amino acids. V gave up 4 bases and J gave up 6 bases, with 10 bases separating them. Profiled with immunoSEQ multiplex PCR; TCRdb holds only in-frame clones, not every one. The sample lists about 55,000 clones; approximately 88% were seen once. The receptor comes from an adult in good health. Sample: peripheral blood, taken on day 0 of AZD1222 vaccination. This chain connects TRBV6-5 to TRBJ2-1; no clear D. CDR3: CASSLASGNEQFF. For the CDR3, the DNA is TGTGCCAGCAGTTTGGCATCGGGCAATGAGCAGTTCTTC.